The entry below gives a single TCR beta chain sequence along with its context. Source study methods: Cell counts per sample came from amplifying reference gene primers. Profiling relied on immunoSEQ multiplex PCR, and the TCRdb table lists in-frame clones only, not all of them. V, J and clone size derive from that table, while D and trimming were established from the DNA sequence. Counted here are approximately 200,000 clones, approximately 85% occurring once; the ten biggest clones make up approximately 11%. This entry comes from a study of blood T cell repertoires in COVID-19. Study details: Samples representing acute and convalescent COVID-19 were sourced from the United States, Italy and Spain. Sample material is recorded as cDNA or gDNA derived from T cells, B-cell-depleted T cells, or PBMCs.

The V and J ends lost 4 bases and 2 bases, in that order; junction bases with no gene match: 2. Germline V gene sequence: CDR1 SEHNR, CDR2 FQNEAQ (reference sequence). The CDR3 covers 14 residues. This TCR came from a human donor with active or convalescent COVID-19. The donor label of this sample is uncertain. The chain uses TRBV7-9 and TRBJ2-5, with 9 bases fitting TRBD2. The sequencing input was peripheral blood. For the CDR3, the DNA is TGTGCCAGCAGCTCGACTAGCGGACAAGAGACCCAGTACTTC. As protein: CASSSTSGQETQYF. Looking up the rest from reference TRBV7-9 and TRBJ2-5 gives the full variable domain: DTGVSQNPRHKITKRGQNVTFRCDPISEHNRLYWYRQTLGQGPEFLTYFQNEAQLEKSRLLSDRFSAERPKGSFSTLEIQRTEQGDSAMYLCASSSTSGQETQYFGPGTRLLVL.